Listed here are 4 T cell receptor beta chains from one sample, sequenced in a study of yellow fever vaccine responses in identical twins. TCRdb re-called the RT-PCR reads through MiXCR, storing one row per CDR3 protein. Of about 9,600 distinct CDR3 sequences listed, roughly 83% are singletons. Sequences were derived from T cells from blood (PBMCs), unsorted or a sorted subset (not recorded which), sampled before or after yellow fever vaccination (not recorded which). All receptors come from a woman between 18 and 29 years old who received the yellow fever vaccine.

This clonotype is a singleton in its sample. The V and J genes are TRBV3-1 and TRBJ2-7, with D hard to call. CDR1 is LGHDT and CDR2 is YNNKEL in the germline V gene (reference sequence). The CDR3 covers 12 residues. Trimming cost V 0 bases and J 3 bases, with 3 bases left between them. The CDR3 nucleotides read TGTGCCAGCAGCCAAGAAGGCTACGAGCAGTACTTC. Translated, it gives CASSQEGYEQYF.

The chain combines TRBV7-6 with TRBJ2-5; 9 positions match TRBD1. This CDR3 has 13 amino acids. The V and J ends lost 5 bases and 6 bases, in that order; junction bases with no gene match: 4. Germline lookup yields CDR1 SGHVS and CDR2 FNYEAQ. The CDR3 coding sequence is TGTGCCAGCAGCCTTGGACAGGGGCAGACCCAGTACTTC. Protein: CASSLGQGQTQYF.

The V and J genes are TRBV4-1 and TRBJ2-5; D may be TRBD1 (5 bases). The CDR3 sequence is 14 residues long. Germline V CDR1 and CDR2: MGHRA, YSYEKL. The V gene lost 4 bases and the J gene lost 3 bases, with 12 bases spanning the gap. This CDR3 reads CASSLVGQEETQYF. The DNA of the CDR3 is TGCGCCAGCAGCCTTGTAGGACAAGAAGAGACCCAGTACTTC.

This rearrangement joins TRBV15 to TRBJ1-5, with D perhaps TRBD1 (5 bases). The CDR3 covers 16 residues. Looked up from germline, CDR1 is LNHNV and CDR2 is YYDKDF (reference sequence). V was trimmed by 1 base and J by 1 base, leaving 11 bases between them. CDR3 DNA: TGTGCCACCAGCAGAGCTGGGAGGGGAAGCAATCAGCCCCAGCATTTT. This sequence encodes CATSRAGRGSNQPQHF.